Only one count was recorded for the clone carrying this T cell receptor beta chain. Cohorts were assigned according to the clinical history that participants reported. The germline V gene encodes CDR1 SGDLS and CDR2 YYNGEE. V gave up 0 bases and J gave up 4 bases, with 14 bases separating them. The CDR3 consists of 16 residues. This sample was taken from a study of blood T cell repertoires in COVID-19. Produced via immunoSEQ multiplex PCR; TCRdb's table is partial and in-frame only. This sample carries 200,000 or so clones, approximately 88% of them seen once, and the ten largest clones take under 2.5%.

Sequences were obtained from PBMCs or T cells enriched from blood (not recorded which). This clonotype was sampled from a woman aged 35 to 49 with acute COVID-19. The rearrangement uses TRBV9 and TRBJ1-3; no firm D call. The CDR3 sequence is CASSVEWPPGGNTIYF. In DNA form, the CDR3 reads TGTGCCAGCAGCGTAGAGTGGCCCCCCGGGGGAAACACCATATATTTT. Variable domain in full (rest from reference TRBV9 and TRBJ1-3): DSGVTQTPKHLITATGQRVTLRCSPRSGDLSVYWYQQSLDQGLQFLIQYYNGEERAKGNILERFSAQQFPDLHSELNLSSLELGDSALYFCASSVEWPPGGNTIYFGEGSWLTVV.